Listed below are T cell receptor beta chains from one sample, sequenced in a study of T cells expressing NK-cell markers. TCRdb reprocessed the 5' RACE reads and reports one entry per CDR3 protein, with no DNA. The sample data list around 550,000 distinct CDR3 sequences. Sequencing was performed on blood T cells: a sorted CD56 or NKG2C T cell subset, CD4+ or CD8+ T cells, or bulk PBMC T cells (not recorded which). These receptors were obtained from a man aged 18 to 35 in good health. The CDR3 runs from the conserved cysteine through the conserved F or W. The order of the fields is J gene, V gene, CDR3 protein.

J gene: TRBJ2-7
V gene: TRBV6-2/TRBV6-3
CDR3 protein: CASSYSRTALEQYF

J gene: TRBJ2-1
V gene: TRBV29-1
CDR3 protein: CSVQIAGSPGSEQFF

J gene: TRBJ2-5
V gene: TRBV6-9
CDR3 protein: CASSYTSTETQYF

J gene: TRBJ2-1
V gene: TRBV19
CDR3 protein: CASSAGAPSSYNEQFF

J gene: TRBJ1-5
V gene: TRBV12-3/TRBV12-4
CDR3 protein: CASSPRVGHGKAQHF

J gene: TRBJ2-7
V gene: TRBV29-1
CDR3 protein: CSVIIGGSAYEQYF

J gene: TRBJ1-6
V gene: TRBV10-3
CDR3 protein: CAISESNRASSPLHF

J gene: TRBJ2-3
V gene: TRBV12-3/TRBV12-4
CDR3 protein: CASSLRQREYTDTQYF

J gene: TRBJ2-5
V gene: TRBV6-1
CDR3 protein: CACRGSGQETQYF

J gene: TRBJ2-4
V gene: TRBV6-1
CDR3 protein: CASSDTSLAKNIQYF

J gene: TRBJ2-3
V gene: TRBV20-1
CDR3 protein: CSAYSGSAGDTQYF

J gene: TRBJ2-7
V gene: TRBV10-3
CDR3 protein: CAISPPELSYEQYF

J gene: TRBJ2-1
V gene: TRBV6-6
CDR3 protein: CASSLRREEQFF

J gene: TRBJ2-2
V gene: TRBV10-3
CDR3 protein: CAMADRGSTGELFF

J gene: TRBJ1-2
V gene: TRBV20-1
CDR3 protein: CSARPTDRYGYTF

J gene: TRBJ1-1
V gene: TRBV12-5
CDR3 protein: CASGLVQGGGPEAFF

J gene: TRBJ1-6
V gene: TRBV4-3
CDR3 protein: CASSQDGTASNSPLHF

J gene: TRBJ2-1
V gene: TRBV12-3/TRBV12-4
CDR3 protein: CASSTGRYNEQFF

J gene: TRBJ2-3
V gene: TRBV7-9
CDR3 protein: CASSPDQLAPDTQYF

J gene: TRBJ2-1
V gene: TRBV20-1
CDR3 protein: CSARAGSTANEQFF

J gene: TRBJ2-5
V gene: TRBV7-9
CDR3 protein: CASSVTASLQETQYF

J gene: TRBJ2-1
V gene: TRBV3-1
CDR3 protein: CASSQDSGGNEQFF

J gene: TRBJ2-1
V gene: TRBV4-1
CDR3 protein: CASSGTSGRDEQFF

J gene: TRBJ1-5
V gene: TRBV12-3/TRBV12-4
CDR3 protein: CASNIGGGGQPQHF

J gene: TRBJ2-1
V gene: TRBV30
CDR3 protein: CAWSPIQRVYNEQFF

J gene: TRBJ1-2
V gene: TRBV18
CDR3 protein: CASSPPGLGYTF

J gene: TRBJ2-5
V gene: TRBV6-2/TRBV6-3
CDR3 protein: CASSPVSEKETQYF

J gene: TRBJ1-4
V gene: TRBV5-1
CDR3 protein: CASSFIGSFEKLFF

J gene: TRBJ2-5
V gene: TRBV24-1
CDR3 protein: CATSDGIEGRETQYF

J gene: TRBJ2-2
V gene: TRBV2
CDR3 protein: CASSVLAGDPGELFF

J gene: TRBJ2-5
V gene: TRBV29-1
CDR3 protein: CSVTDQLQETQYF

J gene: TRBJ2-3
V gene: TRBV10-3
CDR3 protein: CAISEPTQEIDTQYF

J gene: TRBJ2-3
V gene: TRBV12-3/TRBV12-4
CDR3 protein: CASRYGGQLLDTQYF

J gene: TRBJ2-1
V gene: TRBV2
CDR3 protein: CASSKERAGEQFF

J gene: TRBJ2-1
V gene: TRBV20-1
CDR3 protein: CSAVRDAYNEQFF

J gene: TRBJ2-3
V gene: TRBV3-1
CDR3 protein: CASSQMSTGEQYF

J gene: TRBJ1-1
V gene: TRBV5-1
CDR3 protein: CASRPGFGSTEAFF

J gene: TRBJ1-2
V gene: TRBV7-9
CDR3 protein: CASSSGQEYDYGYTF

J gene: TRBJ2-1
V gene: TRBV29-1
CDR3 protein: CSATLSSAESYNEQFF

J gene: TRBJ2-5
V gene: TRBV7-6
CDR3 protein: CASSLGGQGVTETQYF

J gene: TRBJ2-1
V gene: TRBV12-3/TRBV12-4
CDR3 protein: CASSLGGRAVSEQFF

J gene: TRBJ1-5
V gene: TRBV12-3/TRBV12-4
CDR3 protein: CASQFTRSSSNQPQHF

J gene: TRBJ2-4
V gene: TRBV5-6
CDR3 protein: CASSLVKGAPLAKNIQYF

J gene: TRBJ2-1
V gene: TRBV5-6
CDR3 protein: CASSLDLGSLTYNEQFF

J gene: TRBJ2-1
V gene: TRBV7-8
CDR3 protein: CASSPGDVEQFF

J gene: TRBJ2-1
V gene: TRBV5-1
CDR3 protein: CASSLDSTSGIRNEQFF

J gene: TRBJ1-6
V gene: TRBV20-1
CDR3 protein: CSATPMHIYNSPLHF

J gene: TRBJ2-7
V gene: TRBV6-1
CDR3 protein: CASTTGPGRTYEQYF

J gene: TRBJ2-3
V gene: TRBV5-1
CDR3 protein: CASHKGRHTTDTQYF

J gene: TRBJ1-1
V gene: TRBV12-3/TRBV12-4
CDR3 protein: CASSPLSRDRTEAFF

J gene: TRBJ2-1
V gene: TRBV29-1
CDR3 protein: CSVEDRRPGGGPYNEQFF